Described below is a single TCR beta chain sequence and its context. What it binds is not known. These data originate in a study of T cells after yellow fever vaccination. Trimming took 1 base from V and 3 from J, leaving 10 bases between them. This CDR3 spans 15 amino acids. CDR1 and CDR2 (germline): SGHDN, FVKESK. Production of TCR cDNA was by 5'RACE template switching, which also added a universal primer site and UMIs. TCRdb analysed the 5' RACE reads with MiXCR anew, one entry per CDR3 protein. The data hold 300,000 or so distinct CDR3 sequences, with 10% to 15% observed a single time. Study-level findings and limits: A small proportion of clonotypes was detected in both the CD4 and CD8 compartments.

The sample was CD4+ T cells sorted from PBMCs, taken 45 days after the yellow fever booster vaccination. The TCR originated in a man aged 25-45 years who received the YFV17D yellow fever vaccine. The chain has TRBV14 and TRBJ2-1; D is unresolved. This CDR3 reads CASSQVGGRYNEQFF. The CDR3 DNA follows: TGTGCCAGCAGCCAAGTCGGCGGACGCTACAATGAGCAGTTCTTC.